This record looks at one T cell receptor beta chain sequence and its context. Its cognate antigen is unknown. It may be a read error: a sequence one base away is much more abundant. The data derive from a study of T cells in Graves' hyperthyroidism and ophthalmopathy. Broader study findings: Ophthalmopathy was told apart from stable hyperthyroidism by a 13 V-J model.

Germline V CDR1 and CDR2: ENHRY, SYGVKD. There are 14 residues in the CDR3. V lost 4 bases to trimming and J lost 5 bases, with 11 bases between them. RNA transcripts were the template for amplifying TCR beta CDR3 regions. Primed by the HTBI set, a first-round RT-PCR was run on the TCR CDR3. TCRdb ran MiXCR on the multiplex PCR reads and lists one entry per CDR3 protein. The data hold 500,000 to 800,000 distinct CDR3 sequences, with about 45% observed a single time. The sequenced sample was peripheral blood or thyroid tissue (not recorded which). This clonotype originated in an adult man with Graves' disease, either hyperthyroidism or ophthalmopathy (not recorded which). This chain links TRBV10-3 with TRBJ1-4; tentative D call: TRBD1 (5 bases). CDR3 amino acids: CAISGGLGNEKLFF. In DNA, the CDR3 is TGTGCCATCAGTGGGGGCCTTGGGAATGAAAAACTGTTTTTT.